Below are 9 T cell receptor beta chains sequenced from a single sample in a study of beta chain features in type 1 diabetes. The isolated RNA, all of it, was reverse transcribed, so expressed TCRB transcripts were what got sequenced. Measured with immunoSEQ multiplex PCR; TCRdb has only the in-frame clones, and not every one. The data contain fewer than 300,000 clones, 20% of them singletons. Whole-study findings and limits: TCRB CDR3s were moderately but significantly shorter in Type 1 diabetes patients in all four CD4+ subsets.

These TCRs' antigens remain unknown. Sequencing used naive CD4+ T cells from blood. These receptors all stem from a woman aged 40 to 50 with type 1 diabetes.

The rearrangement joins TRBV28 to TRBJ1-5; no definite D call. The CDR3 has 13 residues. Germline V gives CDR1 MDHEN, CDR2 SYDVKM. V lost 3 bases and J lost 4, with 7 bases in between. The CDR3 sequence is CASSFAENQPQHF. The CDR3 DNA sequence: TGTGCCAGCAGTTTCGCGGAGAATCAGCCCCAGCATTTT.

This clone was recorded a few times. This chain joins TRBV7-2 and TRBJ2-6; maybe TRBD2 (6 bases). Germline CDR1 is SGHTA and CDR2 is FQGNSA. This CDR3 comprises 16 residues. The V gene lost 4 bases and the J gene lost 4 bases, with 14 bases spanning the gap. The CDR3 bases are TGTGCCAGCAGCTCCTCCTCGGGAGAAGGGGCCAACGTCCTGACTTTC. Translating it yields CASSSSSGEGANVLTF.

V gene TRBV29-1 combines with J gene TRBJ2-1; 10 nucleotides line up with TRBD2. This CDR3 has 14 residues. Trimming cost V 7 bases and J 4 bases; bases outside gene matches: 7. Germline CDR1 reads SQVTM; CDR2 reads ANQGSEA. CDR3: CSALSSGGYNEQFF. The CDR3 DNA sequence: TGCAGCGCCCTTAGTAGCGGGGGGTACAATGAGCAGTTCTTC.

V usage is TRBV19 and J usage is TRBJ2-3, with D perhaps matching TRBD1 (6 bases). This CDR3 has 15 residues. The V gene's germline CDR1 is LNHDA and CDR2 SQIVND (reference sequence). Trimming took 1 base from V and 1 from J, leaving 9 bases between them. In nucleotides, the CDR3 is TGTGCCAGTAGTATAGGGACAGCGGGCACAGATACGCAGTATTTT. Its protein is CASSIGTAGTDTQYF. The full variable domain, rest sourced from reference TRBV19 and TRBJ2-3, is DGGITQSPKYLFRKEGQNVTLSCEQNLNHDAMYWYRQDPGQGLRLIYYSQIVNDFQKGDIAEGYSVSREKKESFPLTVTSAQKNPTAFYLCASSIGTAGTDTQYFGPGTRLTVL.

This clone turned up a few times. Written as DNA, the CDR3 is TGTGCCAGCAGCACAGGCCTAGGTACTGAAGCTTTCTTT. Its translation: CASSTGLGTEAFF. The genes are TRBV25-1 and TRBJ1-1; maybe TRBD1 (5 bases). V lost 6 bases to trimming and J lost 5 bases, with 13 bases between them. Per germline, CDR1 MGHDK and CDR2 SYGVNS. The CDR3 contains 13 residues.

The table lists this clone with a few counts. The chain recombines TRBV11-2 with TRBJ2-5; TRBD2 matches at 10 bases. Trimming took 5 bases from V and 1 from J; bases not matched to a gene: 4. The CDR3 sequence is 15 residues long. Germline V gives CDR1 SGHAT, CDR2 FQNNGV. In nucleotides, the CDR3 is TGTGCCAGCAGCCGGACTAGCGGCCCCCAAGAGACCCAGTACTTC. Its translation: CASSRTSGPQETQYF.

The rearrangement joins TRBV29-1 to TRBJ2-3, with D possibly matching TRBD1 (6 bases). V dropped 3 bases and J dropped 3 bases, with 10 bases sitting between them. There are 13 residues in the CDR3. Germline V gene lookup returns CDR1 SQVTM and CDR2 ANQGSEA. CDR3 sequence (DNA): TGCAGCGTTGAGGCGACAGGTACAGATACGCAGTATTTT. Its protein product is CSVEATGTDTQYF.

The sample holds a few counts of this clone. V and J are TRBV7-9 and TRBJ2-1, with D perhaps matching TRBD1 (5 bases). V shed 0 bases and J shed 4 bases, with 10 bases lying between them. The germline CDR1 and CDR2 sequences are SEHNR and FQNEAQ (reference sequence). The CDR3 runs to 15 residues. The CDR3 is CASSLAGVIYNEQFF. The CDR3 DNA follows: TGTGCCAGCAGCTTAGCAGGGGTAATTTACAATGAGCAGTTCTTC.

This clone showed up just a few times. This chain uses TRBV5-1 with TRBJ1-5; TRBD1 agrees at 7 bases. Per the germline V gene, CDR1 is SGHRS and CDR2 is YFSETQ. V shed 5 bases and J 4 bases; nucleotides not matched to a gene: 6. This CDR3 is built from 14 residues. The CDR3 loop is CASSSGTVNQPQHF. Written as DNA, the CDR3 is TGCGCCAGCAGTTCCGGGACAGTAAATCAGCCCCAGCATTTT.